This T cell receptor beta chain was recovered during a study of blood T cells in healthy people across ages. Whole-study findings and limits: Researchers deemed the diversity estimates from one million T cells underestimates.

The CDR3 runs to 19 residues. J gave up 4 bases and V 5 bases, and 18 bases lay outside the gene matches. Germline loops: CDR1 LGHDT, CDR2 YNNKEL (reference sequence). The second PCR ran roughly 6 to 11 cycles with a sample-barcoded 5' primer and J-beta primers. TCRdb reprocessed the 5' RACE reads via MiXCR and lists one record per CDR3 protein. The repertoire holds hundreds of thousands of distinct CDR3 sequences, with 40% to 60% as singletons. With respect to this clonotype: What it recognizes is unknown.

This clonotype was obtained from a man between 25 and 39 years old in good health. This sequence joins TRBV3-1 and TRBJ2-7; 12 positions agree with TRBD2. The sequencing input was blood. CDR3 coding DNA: TGTGCCAGCAGCGCATCCTGGAAATCGGGACTAGCGGGTCTATACGAGCAGTACTTC. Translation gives CASSASWKSGLAGLYEQYF.